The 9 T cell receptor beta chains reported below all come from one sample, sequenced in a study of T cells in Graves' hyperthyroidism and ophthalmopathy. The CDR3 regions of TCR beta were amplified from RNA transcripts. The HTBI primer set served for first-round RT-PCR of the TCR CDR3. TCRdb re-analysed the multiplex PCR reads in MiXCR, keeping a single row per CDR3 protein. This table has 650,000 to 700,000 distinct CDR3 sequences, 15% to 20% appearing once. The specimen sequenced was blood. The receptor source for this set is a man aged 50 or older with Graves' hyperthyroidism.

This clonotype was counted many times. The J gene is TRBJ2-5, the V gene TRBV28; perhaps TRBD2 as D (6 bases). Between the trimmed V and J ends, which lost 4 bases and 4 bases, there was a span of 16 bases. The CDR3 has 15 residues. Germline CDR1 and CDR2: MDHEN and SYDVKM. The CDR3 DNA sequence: TGTGCCAGCAGTTCCTTCAGACGGGGGACAGAGACCCAGTACTTC. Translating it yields CASSSFRRGTETQYF.

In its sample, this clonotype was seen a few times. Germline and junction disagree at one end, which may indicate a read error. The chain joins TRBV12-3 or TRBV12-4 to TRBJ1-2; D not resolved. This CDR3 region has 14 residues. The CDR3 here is CTSSLGFFVYGYTF. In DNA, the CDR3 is TGTACCAGCAGTTTAGGGTTCTTTGTCTATGGCTACACCTTC.

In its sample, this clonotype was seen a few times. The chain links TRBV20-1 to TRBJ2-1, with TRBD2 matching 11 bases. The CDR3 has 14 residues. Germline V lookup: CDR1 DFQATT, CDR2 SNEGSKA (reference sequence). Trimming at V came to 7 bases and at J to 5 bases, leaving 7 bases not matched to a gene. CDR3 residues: CSVQTSGVNNEQFF. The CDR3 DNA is TGCAGTGTCCAGACTAGCGGGGTCAACAATGAGCAGTTCTTC.

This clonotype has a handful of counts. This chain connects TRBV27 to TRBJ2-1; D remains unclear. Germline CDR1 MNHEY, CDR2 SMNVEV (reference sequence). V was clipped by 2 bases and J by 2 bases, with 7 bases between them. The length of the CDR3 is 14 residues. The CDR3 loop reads CASSLNGAYNEQFF. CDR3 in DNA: TGTGCCAGCAGTTTAAACGGCGCCTACAATGAGCAGTTCTTC.

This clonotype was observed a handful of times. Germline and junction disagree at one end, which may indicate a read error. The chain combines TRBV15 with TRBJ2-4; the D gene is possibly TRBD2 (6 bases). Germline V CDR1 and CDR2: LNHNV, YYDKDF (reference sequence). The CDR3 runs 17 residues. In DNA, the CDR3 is TGTGCCGCCAGCCCTCGAGGAGGGGCCGTAGCCAAAAACATTCAGTACTTC. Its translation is CAASPRGGAVAKNIQYF.

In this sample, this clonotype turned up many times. The CDR3 spells CASSLAPTGGNQPQHF. CDR3 in DNA: TGTGCCAGCAGTTTAGCACCGACAGGAGGCAATCAGCCCCAGCATTTT. The rearrangement links TRBV12-3 or TRBV12-4 to TRBJ1-5, with a tentative D call TRBD1 (6 bases). Trimming pared 0 bases from V and 2 bases from J, leaving 11 bases between. CDR3 length: 16 amino acids.

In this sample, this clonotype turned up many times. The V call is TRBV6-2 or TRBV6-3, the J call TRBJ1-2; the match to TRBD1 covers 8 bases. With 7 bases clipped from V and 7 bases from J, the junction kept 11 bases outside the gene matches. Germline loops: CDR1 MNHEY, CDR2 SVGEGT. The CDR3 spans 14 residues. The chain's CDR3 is CASTDGQGLGGYTF. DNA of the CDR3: TGTGCCAGCACCGATGGACAGGGCTTGGGTGGCTACACCTTC.

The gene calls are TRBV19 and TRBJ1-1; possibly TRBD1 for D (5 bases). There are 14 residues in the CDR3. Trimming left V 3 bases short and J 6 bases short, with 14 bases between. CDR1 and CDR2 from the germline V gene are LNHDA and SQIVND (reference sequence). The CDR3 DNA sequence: TGTGCCAGTAGTATGCCCCTGGGGGGGGCTGAAGCTTTCTTT. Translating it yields CASSMPLGGAEAFF.

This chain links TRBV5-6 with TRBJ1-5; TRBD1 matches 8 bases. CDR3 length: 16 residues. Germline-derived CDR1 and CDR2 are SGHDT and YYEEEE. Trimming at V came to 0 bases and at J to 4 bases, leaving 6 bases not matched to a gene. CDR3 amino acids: CASSLAGQVLNQPQHF. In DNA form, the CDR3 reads TGTGCCAGCAGCTTGGCGGGACAGGTGCTTAATCAGCCCCAGCATTTT.